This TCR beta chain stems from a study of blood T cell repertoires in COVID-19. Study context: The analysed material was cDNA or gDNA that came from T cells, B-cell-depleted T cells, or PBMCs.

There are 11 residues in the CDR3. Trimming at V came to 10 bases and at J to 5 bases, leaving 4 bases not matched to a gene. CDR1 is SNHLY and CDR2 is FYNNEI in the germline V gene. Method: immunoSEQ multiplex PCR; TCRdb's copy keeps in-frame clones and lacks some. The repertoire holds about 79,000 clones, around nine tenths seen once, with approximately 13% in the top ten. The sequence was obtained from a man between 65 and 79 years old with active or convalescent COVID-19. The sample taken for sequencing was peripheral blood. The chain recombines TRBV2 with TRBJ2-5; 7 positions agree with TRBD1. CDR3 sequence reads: CATKGAETQYF. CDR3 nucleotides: TGTGCCACCAAGGGGGCGGAGACCCAGTACTTC.